This T cell receptor (beta chain) derives from a study of CD4+ T cells in melanoma (dated by TCRdb to 2021 to 2024). Concerning the study at large: The study examined neoantigen-specific CD4+ T cells in human melanoma.

Notes on this clone: Its antigen specificity is not known. One base away there is no much larger clone; base qualities are not given.

The donors were people with melanoma. The germline ends are 13 bases apart after V is trimmed by 0 bases and J by 7 bases. CDR1 and CDR2 were assigned from the germline V gene as MNHEY and SVGEGT. The CDR3 runs 16 amino acids, cysteine and phenylalanine included. The read is trimmed to its CDR3 DNA, 48 bases read in frame from base 1. The receptor library was made with the immunoSEQ multiplex PCR assay. TCRdb took over this immuneACCESS table, retaining in-frame rearrangements with V and J assigned. Such tables are incomplete; in checked studies, under half of the missing clones stem from an unresolved V gene, and the remainder is unexplained. This sample comprises under 10,000 clones, roughly 70% of them detected only once. The top ten clonotypes cover approximately 24% of the sample. Broad study findings and their caveats: The report described a correlation between neoantigen-specific CD4+ T cells and the function of CD8+ T cells, macrophages and B cells. Neoantigen-specific CD4+ T cells in melanoma were reported to have a range of differentiation states.

In this chain, TRBV6-2 or TRBV6-3 is recombined with TRBJ1-6; the D gene lacks a confident call. This sequence originates from a human donor with melanoma. The sequencing input was cells from a culture (not recorded whether cultured in vitro). The nucleotide sequence is TGTGCCAGCAGTTACTCTATCGAACCTATGAATTCACCCCTCCACTTT. Its protein product is CASSYSIEPMNSPLHF.